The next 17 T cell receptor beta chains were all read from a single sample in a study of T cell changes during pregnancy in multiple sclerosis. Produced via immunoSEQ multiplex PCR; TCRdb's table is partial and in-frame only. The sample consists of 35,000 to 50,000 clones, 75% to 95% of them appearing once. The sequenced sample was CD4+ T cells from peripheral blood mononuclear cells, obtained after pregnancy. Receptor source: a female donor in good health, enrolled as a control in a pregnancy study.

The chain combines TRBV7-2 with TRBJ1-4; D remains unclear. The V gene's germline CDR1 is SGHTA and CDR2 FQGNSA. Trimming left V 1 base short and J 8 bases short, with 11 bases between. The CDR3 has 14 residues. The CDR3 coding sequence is TGTGCCAGCAGCTTAGGCGCTACGAGGGAAAAACTGTTTTTT. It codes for CASSLGATREKLFF. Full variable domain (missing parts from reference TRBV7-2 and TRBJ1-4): GAGVSQSPSNKVTEKGKDVELRCDPISGHTALYWYRQSLGQGLEFLIYFQGNSAPDKSGLPSDRFSAERTGGSVSTLTIQRTQQEDSAVYLCASSLGATREKLFFGSGTQLSVL.

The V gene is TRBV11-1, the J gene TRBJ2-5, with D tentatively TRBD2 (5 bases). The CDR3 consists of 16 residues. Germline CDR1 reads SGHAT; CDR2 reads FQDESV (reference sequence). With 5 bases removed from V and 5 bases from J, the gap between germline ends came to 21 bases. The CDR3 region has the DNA TGTGCCAGCAGCAGAGAAGGTGTCGCGAGGGAGGAGACCCAGTACTTC. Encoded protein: CASSREGVAREETQYF.

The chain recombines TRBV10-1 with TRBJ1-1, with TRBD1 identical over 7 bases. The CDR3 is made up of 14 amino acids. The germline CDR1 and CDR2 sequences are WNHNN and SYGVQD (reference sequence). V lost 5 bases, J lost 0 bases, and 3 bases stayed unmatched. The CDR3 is CASSPGQLNTEAFF. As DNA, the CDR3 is TGCGCCAGCAGTCCGGGACAGCTGAACACTGAAGCTTTCTTT.

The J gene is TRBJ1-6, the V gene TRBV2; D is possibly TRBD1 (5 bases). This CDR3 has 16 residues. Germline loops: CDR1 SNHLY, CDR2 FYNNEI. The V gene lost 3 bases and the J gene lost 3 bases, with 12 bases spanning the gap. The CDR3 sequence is CASSERGPNYNSPLHF. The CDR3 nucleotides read TGTGCCAGCAGTGAGCGGGGCCCTAACTATAATTCACCCCTCCACTTT.

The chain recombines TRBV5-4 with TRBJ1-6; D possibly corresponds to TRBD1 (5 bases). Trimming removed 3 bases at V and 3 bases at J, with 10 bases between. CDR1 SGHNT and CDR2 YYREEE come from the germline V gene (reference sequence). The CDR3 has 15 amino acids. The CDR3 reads CASSSPGNYNSPLHF. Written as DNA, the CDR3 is TGTGCCAGCAGCTCCCCAGGGAACTATAATTCACCCCTCCACTTT.

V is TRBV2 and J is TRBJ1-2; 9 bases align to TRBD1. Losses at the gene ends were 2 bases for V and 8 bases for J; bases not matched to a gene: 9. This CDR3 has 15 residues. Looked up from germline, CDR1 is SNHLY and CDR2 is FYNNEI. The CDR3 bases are TGTGCCAGCAGTGAATCCTTCGGGACAGGGAAAGGCTACACCTTC. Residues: CASSESFGTGKGYTF.

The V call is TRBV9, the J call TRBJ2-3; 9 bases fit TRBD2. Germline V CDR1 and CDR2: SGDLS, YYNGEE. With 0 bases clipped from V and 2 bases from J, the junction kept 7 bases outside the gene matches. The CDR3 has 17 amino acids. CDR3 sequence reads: CASSVGIAGAHTDTQYF. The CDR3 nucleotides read TGTGCCAGCAGCGTAGGAATAGCGGGGGCTCACACAGATACGCAGTATTTT.

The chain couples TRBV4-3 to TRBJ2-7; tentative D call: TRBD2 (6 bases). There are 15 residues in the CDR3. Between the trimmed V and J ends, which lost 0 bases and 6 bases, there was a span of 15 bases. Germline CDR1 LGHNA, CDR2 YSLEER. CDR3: CASSQETGPGGEQYF. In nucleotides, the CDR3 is TGCGCCAGCAGCCAAGAGACGGGGCCCGGGGGCGAGCAGTACTTC.

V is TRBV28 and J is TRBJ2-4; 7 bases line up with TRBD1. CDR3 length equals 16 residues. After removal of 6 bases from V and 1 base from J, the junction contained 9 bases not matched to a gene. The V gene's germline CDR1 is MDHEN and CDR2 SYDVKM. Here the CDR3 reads CASSPGQRRAKNIQYF. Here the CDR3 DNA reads TGTGCCAGCAGCCCGGGACAGCGCAGGGCCAAAAACATTCAGTACTTC.

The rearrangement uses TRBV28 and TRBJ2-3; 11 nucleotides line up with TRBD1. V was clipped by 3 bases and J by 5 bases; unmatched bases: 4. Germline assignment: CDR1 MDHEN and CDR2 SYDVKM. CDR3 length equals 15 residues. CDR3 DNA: TGTGCCAGCAGTTTCGGACAGGGGGCTATAGATACGCAGTATTTT. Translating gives CASSFGQGAIDTQYF.

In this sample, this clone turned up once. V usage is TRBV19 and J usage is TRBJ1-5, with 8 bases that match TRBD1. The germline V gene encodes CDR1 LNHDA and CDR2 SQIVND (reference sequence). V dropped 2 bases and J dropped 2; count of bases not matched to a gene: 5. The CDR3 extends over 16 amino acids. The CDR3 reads CASSIFSGGGNQPQHF. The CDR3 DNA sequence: TGTGCCAGTAGTATATTTTCAGGGGGCGGCAATCAGCCCCAGCATTTT.

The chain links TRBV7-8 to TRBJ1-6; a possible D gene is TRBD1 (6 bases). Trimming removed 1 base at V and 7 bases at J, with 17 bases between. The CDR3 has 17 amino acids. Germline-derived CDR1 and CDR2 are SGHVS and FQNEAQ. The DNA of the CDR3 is TGTGCCAGCAGCTTAGGGGCAATTGGACAGTTCAATTCACCCCTCCACTTT. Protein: CASSLGAIGQFNSPLHF.

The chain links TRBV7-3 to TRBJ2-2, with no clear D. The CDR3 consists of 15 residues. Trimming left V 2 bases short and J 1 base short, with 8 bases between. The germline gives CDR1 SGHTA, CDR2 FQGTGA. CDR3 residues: CASSLFGRNTGELFF. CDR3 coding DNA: TGTGCCAGCAGCTTATTTGGGCGGAACACCGGGGAGCTGTTTTTT.

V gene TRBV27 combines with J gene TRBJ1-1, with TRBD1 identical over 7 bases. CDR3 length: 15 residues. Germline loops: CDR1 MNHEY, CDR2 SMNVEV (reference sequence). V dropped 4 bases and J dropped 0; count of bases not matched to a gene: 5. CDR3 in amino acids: CASSYRQGVNTEAFF. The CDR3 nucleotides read TGTGCCAGCAGTTACCGGCAGGGGGTGAACACTGAAGCTTTCTTT.

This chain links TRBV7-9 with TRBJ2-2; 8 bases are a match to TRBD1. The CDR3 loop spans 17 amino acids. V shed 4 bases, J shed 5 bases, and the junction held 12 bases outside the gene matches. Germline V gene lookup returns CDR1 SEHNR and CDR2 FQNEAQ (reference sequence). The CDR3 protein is CASSSGQGWIQTGELFF. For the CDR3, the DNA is TGTGCCAGCAGCTCAGGACAGGGCTGGATTCAAACCGGGGAGCTGTTTTTT.

This CDR3 is CASTQTGEVFGYTF. The CDR3 region has the DNA TGTGCCAGTACCCAGACAGGGGAGGTGTTCGGCTACACCTTC. The chain couples TRBV19 to TRBJ1-2; 8 bases line up with TRBD1. V shed 7 bases, J shed 8 bases, and the junction held 12 bases outside the gene matches. Germline V gives CDR1 LNHDA, CDR2 SQIVND (reference sequence). This CDR3 has 14 amino acids.

CDR3 sequence (DNA): TGCAGCGCGAGGTGGGGGGATAATTCACCCCTCCACTTT. This translates into CSARWGDNSPLHF. The chain has TRBV29-1 and TRBJ1-6; D might be TRBD1 (5 bases). The V gene lost 7 bases and the J gene lost 5 bases, with 12 bases spanning the gap. This CDR3 region has 13 residues. Germline CDR1 is SQVTM and CDR2 is ANQGSEA.